Listed below are T cell receptor beta chains from one sample, sequenced in a study of CXCR3-negative and CXCR3-positive naive CD8 T cells. Using the 5' RACE reads, TCRdb records one entry per CDR3 protein without DNA. The sample holds 120,000 to 150,000 distinct CDR3 sequences. Sequences were obtained from naive CXCR3+ CD8+ T cells from blood. The receptors come from a human donor in good health. Some clones in this sample may be carry-over from other donors' samples. Each CDR3 is given with its conserved first and last residue.

v_gene: TRBV13
len: 14
j_gene: TRBJ1-1
CDR3aa: CASSLAAANTEAFF

v_gene: TRBV28
len: 14
j_gene: TRBJ1-1
CDR3aa: CASTLTGVNTEAFF

v_gene: TRBV12-3/TRBV12-4
len: 19
j_gene: TRBJ2-6
CDR3aa: CASSPGTSGGLVGANVLTF

v_gene: TRBV28
len: 16
j_gene: TRBJ1-1
CDR3aa: CASSLWGRGQNTEAFF

v_gene: TRBV7-9
len: 14
j_gene: TRBJ2-5
CDR3aa: CAGGGLADQETQYF

v_gene: TRBV9
len: 18
j_gene: TRBJ2-3
CDR3aa: CASSTYGTSGLSTDTQYF

v_gene: TRBV29-1
len: 17
j_gene: TRBJ2-3
CDR3aa: CSPERTGLAGAPDTQYF

v_gene: TRBV5-1
len: 17
j_gene: TRBJ2-1
CDR3aa: CASSYGLAGGKNNEQFF

v_gene: TRBV7-9
len: 15
j_gene: TRBJ2-7
CDR3aa: CASSPLAGGPDEQYF

v_gene: TRBV29-1
len: 14
j_gene: TRBJ2-1
CDR3aa: CSVEGYSSYNEQFF

v_gene: TRBV4-2
len: 15
j_gene: TRBJ1-1
CDR3aa: CASSQPTVMNTEAFF

v_gene: TRBV29-1
len: 13
j_gene: TRBJ2-7
CDR3aa: CSVVGESSYEQYF

v_gene: TRBV24-1
len: 12
j_gene: TRBJ1-1
CDR3aa: CATTPTDTEAFF

v_gene: TRBV4-2
len: 13
j_gene: TRBJ1-1
CDR3aa: CASSLQSTGEAFF

v_gene: TRBV19
len: 13
j_gene: TRBJ2-7
CDR3aa: CASSTSGKYEQYF

v_gene: TRBV7-9
len: 11
j_gene: TRBJ2-3
CDR3aa: CASSLTDTQYF

v_gene: TRBV12-3/TRBV12-4
len: 14
j_gene: TRBJ2-3
CDR3aa: CASTLPGSTDTQYF

v_gene: TRBV15
len: 14
j_gene: TRBJ2-3
CDR3aa: CATSGSGSSDTQYF

v_gene: TRBV28
len: 11
j_gene: TRBJ2-1
CDR3aa: CASSLDRVRFF

v_gene: TRBV28
len: 15
j_gene: TRBJ2-5
CDR3aa: CASSETGAPLWTQYF

v_gene: TRBV5-6
len: 14
j_gene: TRBJ2-7
CDR3aa: CASSLGRGDYEQYF

v_gene: TRBV19
len: 14
j_gene: TRBJ2-1
CDR3aa: CASSIVGGNNEQFF

v_gene: TRBV27
len: 16
j_gene: TRBJ2-7
CDR3aa: CASGTGFDPHLSEQYF

v_gene: TRBV28
len: 13
j_gene: TRBJ2-7
CDR3aa: CASSFVAGYEQYF